The 32 T cell receptor beta chains listed next were all sequenced from one sample in a study of shared clonotypes between healthy human individuals. Assay used: immunoSEQ multiplex PCR; TCRdb lists only in-frame clones, some missing. Here the sample spans 2 million to 2.5 million clones, about 95% being singletons. Sequenced input: naive CD4+ T cells sorted from blood. The sample's subset: CD45RA+ positively selected. These receptors originate from a man aged 18 to 30 in good health.

This clone has only one observation. This chain links TRBV19 with TRBJ1-4, with D perhaps TRBD1 (6 bases). The CDR3 has 13 residues. Germline CDR1 is LNHDA and CDR2 is SQIVND (reference sequence). V was pared by 6 bases and J by 10 bases, with 15 bases between. The CDR3 sequence: CASRGQPDAKLFF. CDR3 nucleotides: TGTGCCAGTAGGGGACAACCAGATGCAAAACTGTTTTTT. Full variable domain (rest looked up from reference TRBV19 and TRBJ1-4): DGGITQSPKYLFRKEGQNVTLSCEQNLNHDAMYWYRQDPGQGLRLIYYSQIVNDFQKGDIAEGYSVSREKKESFPLTVTSAQKNPTAFYLCASRGQPDAKLFFGSGTQLSVL.

V gene TRBV11-2 combines with J gene TRBJ2-2; TRBD1 matches at 9 bases. Germline-derived CDR1 and CDR2 are SGHAT and FQNNGV. This CDR3 region has 15 residues. Trimming took 5 bases from V and 4 from J; bases not matched to a gene: 5. The CDR3 nucleotides read TGTGCCAGCAGCCGGGGGACAGGGCTCACCGGGGAGCTGTTTTTT. It is translated as CASSRGTGLTGELFF.

The genes are TRBV10-3 and TRBJ2-2; TRBD2 is a possible D gene (6 bases). The CDR3 is 14 amino acids. Trimming took off 4 bases at V and 5 bases at J, with 11 bases between the two ends. Germline V gene sequence: CDR1 ENHRY, CDR2 SYGVKD. The CDR3 bases are TGTGCCATCAGTGGGGACTGGGTGACCGGGGAGCTGTTTTTT. Translation gives CAISGDWVTGELFF.

DNA for the CDR3: TGTGCCAGCAGTAGGGAGGGAAGTAGCAATCAGCCCCAGCATTTT. Residues: CASSREGSSNQPQHF. The chain has TRBV27 and TRBJ1-5; the D is unclear. This CDR3 has 15 amino acids. CDR1 and CDR2 from the germline V gene are MNHEY and SMNVEV (reference sequence). Trimming shortened V by 5 bases and J by 0 bases, and 11 bases separated the two germline ends.

The chain links TRBV5-4 to TRBJ2-7, with 8 bases aligning to TRBD2. Germline V gives CDR1 SGHNT, CDR2 YYREEE (reference sequence). The ends lost 0 bases at V and 6 bases at J; junction bases unmatched: 8. The CDR3 length is 15 residues. CDR3 protein: CASSLVGLASSEQYF. CDR3 in DNA: TGTGCCAGCAGCTTGGTTGGACTAGCCTCTTCCGAGCAGTACTTC.

V gene TRBV7-9 combines with J gene TRBJ2-1; weak D call: TRBD2 (6 bases). Germline V lookup: CDR1 SEHNR, CDR2 FQNEAQ (reference sequence). CDR3 length: 10 amino acids. V lost 9 bases to trimming and J lost 9 bases, with 9 bases between them. The CDR3 reads CASGGAEQFF. The CDR3 nucleotides are TGTGCCAGTGGAGGGGCTGAGCAGTTCTTC.

The V and J genes are TRBV7-2 and TRBJ2-7, with 12 bases lining up with TRBD2. The CDR3 is made up of 16 amino acids. Trimming cost V 4 bases and J 0 bases; bases outside gene matches: 4. Germline values: CDR1 SGHTA, CDR2 FQGNSA. This CDR3 reads CASSSRTSGISYEQYF. The CDR3 region has the DNA TGTGCCAGCAGCTCTAGGACTAGCGGGATCTCCTACGAGCAGTACTTC.

V gene TRBV6-1 combines with J gene TRBJ2-7; tentatively, D is TRBD1 (5 bases). V was clipped by 5 bases and J by 1 base, with 9 bases between them. The CDR3 spans 13 residues. Germline CDR1 is MNHNS and CDR2 is SASEGT. CDR3 loop: CASSKQESYEQYF. In DNA form, the CDR3 reads TGTGCCAGCAGTAAACAGGAGTCCTACGAGCAGTACTTC.

V usage is TRBV7-6 and J usage is TRBJ1-4, with 8 bases identical to TRBD1. There are 17 residues in the CDR3. V lost 5 bases and J lost 0; bases outside the gene matches: 8. Looked up from germline, CDR1 is SGHVS and CDR2 is FNYEAQ. The CDR3 protein is CASSAGTGPATNEKLFF. The DNA of the CDR3 is TGTGCCAGCAGCGCCGGGACAGGACCTGCAACTAATGAAAAACTGTTTTTT.

Worth noting for this clone: One junction end does not reproduce the germline sequence, and a read error may be involved. The identical CDR3 is also encoded by other nucleotide sequences in the sample. The genes are TRBV2 and TRBJ2-2, with D perhaps matching TRBD2 (6 bases). The germline CDR1 and CDR2 sequences are SNHLY and FYNNEI. The CDR3 length is 14 residues. CDR3 amino acids: CASSETRGTGELFF. The CDR3, as DNA: TGTGCCAGCAGTGAAACCCGGGGGACCGGGGAGCTATTTTTT.

The rearrangement joins TRBV6-1 to TRBJ2-4; 8 nucleotides match TRBD1. The V and J ends lost 3 bases and 0 bases, in that order; junction bases with no gene match: 10. The CDR3 is made up of 18 amino acids. Germline V gene lookup returns CDR1 MNHNS and CDR2 SASEGT. The CDR3 reads CASSDRGQGTLAKNIQYF. The CDR3 nucleotides are TGTGCCAGCAGTGATAGAGGACAGGGAACCCTAGCCAAAAACATTCAGTACTTC.

The chain recombines TRBV6-5 with TRBJ1-2, with D perhaps matching TRBD1 (6 bases). The CDR3 totals 13 residues. Between the trimmed V and J ends, which lost 7 bases and 4 bases, there was a span of 13 bases. Germline V gene data show CDR1 as MNHEY and CDR2 as SVGAGI. CDR3 residues: CASTIGGGYGYTF. CDR3 in DNA: TGTGCCAGCACGATCGGGGGCGGCTATGGCTACACCTTC.

V usage is TRBV7-2 and J usage is TRBJ2-5; D is ambiguous. V was trimmed by 4 bases and J by 5 bases, leaving 14 bases between them. The CDR3 consists of 14 residues. Germline V gene sequence: CDR1 SGHTA, CDR2 FQGNSA. CDR3 DNA sequence: TGTGCCAGCAGCTCGACCGCCGGTGGGGAGACCCAGTACTTC. Amino acids: CASSSTAGGETQYF.

This clone has only one observation. This chain links TRBV2 with TRBJ1-1; D gene ambiguous. From germline, CDR1 is SNHLY and CDR2 FYNNEI. The CDR3 runs to 12 residues. Trimming removed 6 bases from V and 3 bases from J, with 8 bases in between. The CDR3 region is CASSLDHTEAFF. CDR3 bases: TGTGCCAGCAGCCTGGACCACACTGAAGCTTTCTTT.

A remark on this clone: Within the sample, other DNA sequences also encode this same CDR3. This rearrangement joins TRBV18 to TRBJ2-5; TRBD1 matches 11 bases. The CDR3 extends over 15 amino acids. Losses at the gene ends were 2 bases for V and 5 bases for J; bases not matched to a gene: 4. In germline, CDR1 is KGHSH, CDR2 LQKENI. CDR3 sequence reads: CASSPGQGARETQYF. As DNA, the CDR3 is TGTGCCAGCTCACCAGGACAGGGGGCTCGGGAGACCCAGTACTTC.

This clone was observed once. The rearrangement links TRBV27 to TRBJ2-5, with 11 bases lining up with TRBD2. J was trimmed by 4 bases and V by 2 bases; bases with no gene match: 6. The CDR3 sequence is 16 residues long. Looked up from germline, CDR1 is MNHEY and CDR2 is SMNVEV (reference sequence). The CDR3 is CASSLSGLAGRETQYF. The CDR3 coding sequence is TGTGCCAGCAGTTTAAGTGGACTAGCGGGCCGAGAGACCCAGTACTTC.

This rearrangement joins TRBV7-9 to TRBJ2-3; 13 nucleotides line up with TRBD2. The CDR3 is 17 amino acids. J gave up 6 bases and V 5 bases, and 11 bases lay outside the gene matches. From germline, CDR1 is SEHNR and CDR2 FQNEAQ (reference sequence). CDR3 DNA sequence: TGTGCCAGCAGCGCCCTTCGACTAGCGGGAGGCCGGGATACGCAGTATTTT. This gives the protein CASSALRLAGGRDTQYF.

V and J are TRBV30 and TRBJ1-1, with D uncertain. Germline CDR1 is GTSNPN and CDR2 is SVGIG (reference sequence). The CDR3 has 13 amino acids. The ends were cut back, 1 base at V and 4 bases at J, with 10 bases in the middle. The DNA for the CDR3 is TGTGCCTGGAGTGCCAGGCTAGGCACTGAAGCTTTCTTT. It encodes CAWSARLGTEAFF.

The rearrangement joins TRBV5-5 to TRBJ2-7, with a weak D call TRBD1 (5 bases). Germline loops: CDR1 SGHKS, CDR2 YYEKEE (reference sequence). There are 13 residues in the CDR3. V was cut by 6 bases and J by 3 bases, with 13 bases left in between. The chain's CDR3 is CASIIGVFYEQYF. In DNA, the CDR3 is TGTGCCAGCATTATAGGGGTTTTCTACGAGCAGTACTTC.

The chain uses TRBV27 and TRBJ1-5; D is undetermined. V lost 5 bases and J lost 5, with 19 bases in between. This CDR3 comprises 16 residues. Germline CDR1 reads MNHEY; CDR2 reads SMNVEV (reference sequence). CDR3: CASSPTLAEIYQPQHF. The CDR3 coding sequence is TGTGCCAGCAGTCCAACTCTGGCAGAAATCTATCAGCCCCAGCATTTT.

The gene calls are TRBV4-1 and TRBJ2-7; D remains unclear. V shed 1 base and J shed 3 bases, with 10 bases lying between them. This CDR3 contains 14 residues. Germline CDR1 MGHRA, CDR2 YSYEKL. CDR3 in amino acids: CASSQGPERYEQYF. In DNA, the CDR3 is TGCGCCAGCAGCCAAGGTCCAGAACGCTACGAGCAGTACTTC.

V and J are TRBV7-8 and TRBJ2-7; D may be TRBD1 or TRBD2 (5 bases each). The CDR3 has 16 residues. Germline loops: CDR1 SGHVS, CDR2 FQNEAQ. The germline V and J ends were trimmed by 3 bases and 7 bases, with 22 bases remaining between them. The chain's CDR3 is CASSLPLLGPMNEQYF. For the CDR3, the DNA is TGTGCCAGCAGCTTGCCCCTCCTGGGACCGATGAATGAGCAGTACTTC.

V and J are TRBV2 and TRBJ2-7; the D gene is possibly TRBD2 (5 bases). The CDR3 spans 14 residues. Germline V lookup: CDR1 SNHLY, CDR2 FYNNEI. V lost 0 bases and J 5 bases, leaving 11 bases between the germline ends. The DNA for the CDR3 is TGTGCCAGCAGTGAAGCTAACGGGGTCAACGAGCAGTACTTC. This codes for CASSEANGVNEQYF.

This chain connects TRBV6-5 to TRBJ2-7; possibly TRBD2 for D (6 bases). The V end was cut by 6 bases, the J end by 3 bases, with 12 bases between. The CDR3 covers 13 residues. Per the germline V gene, CDR1 is MNHEY and CDR2 is SVGAGI. The CDR3 protein is CASRRGAGYEQYF. DNA of the CDR3: TGTGCCAGCAGGCGGGGAGCAGGCTACGAGCAGTACTTC.

V is TRBV5-7 and J is TRBJ2-3; 13 bases match TRBD2. TRBV5-7 is recorded as an ORF, its role being uncertain. This CDR3 is 17 amino acids long. The trim removed 2 bases at V and 5 bases at J, leaving 8 bases unmatched. In DNA, the CDR3 is TGTGCCAGCAGCTTCCCACCGGGACTAGCGGGACTAGATACGCAGTATTTT. Translating it yields CASSFPPGLAGLDTQYF.

This clone showed up just once. V gene TRBV11-2 combines with J gene TRBJ2-7; 9 nucleotides align to TRBD1. The CDR3 extends over 16 amino acids. V shed 1 base and J 2 bases; nucleotides not matched to a gene: 6. CDR1 SGHAT and CDR2 FQNNGV come from the germline V gene. The chain's CDR3 is CASSLGSGTGTYEQYF. CDR3 DNA: TGTGCCAGCAGCTTAGGCTCCGGGACAGGGACCTACGAGCAGTACTTC.

The chain combines TRBV30 with TRBJ1-2; D is undetermined. V shed 7 bases and J shed 4 bases, with 10 bases lying between them. From germline, CDR1 is GTSNPN and CDR2 SVGIG (reference sequence). There are 11 residues in the CDR3. Written as DNA, the CDR3 is TGTGCCTCCACGGACCTCTATGGCTACACCTTC. This encodes CASTDLYGYTF.

The chain recombines TRBV27 with TRBJ1-2; TRBD1 matches at 8 bases. CDR3 size: 16 residues. V shed 3 bases and J 4 bases; nucleotides not matched to a gene: 10. Germline lookup yields CDR1 MNHEY and CDR2 SMNVEV (reference sequence). As DNA, the CDR3 is TGTGCCAGCAGTTTCGGCCAGGGGGCGGGTTCCTATGGCTACACCTTC. It codes for CASSFGQGAGSYGYTF.

The rearrangement joins TRBV2 to TRBJ2-2; TRBD1 matches 7 bases. This CDR3 comprises 15 residues. V lost 6 bases and J lost 4; bases outside the gene matches: 8. CDR1 SNHLY and CDR2 FYNNEI come from the germline V gene. The CDR3 DNA reads as TGTGCCAGCAGGGGGACAGCTCCCGGCACCGGGGAGCTGTTTTTT. Its translation: CASRGTAPGTGELFF.

As to this clone: Mismatch with germline at one junction end may stem from a read error. The gene calls are TRBV7-7 and TRBJ2-1; maybe TRBD2 (6 bases). From germline, CDR1 is SSHAT and CDR2 FNYEAQ (reference sequence). This CDR3 contains 14 residues. CDR3 bases: TGTGCTAGCAGCTTAATTGGCGGGGTCCATGAGCAGTTCTTC. Translation gives CASSLIGGVHEQFF. The variable domain in full, completed from reference TRBV7-7 and TRBJ2-1, reads GAGVSQSPRYKVTKRGQDVTLRCDPISSHATLYWYQQALGQGPEFLTYFNYEAQPDKSGLPSDRFSAERPEGSISTLTIQRTEQRDSAMYRCASSLIGGVHEQFFGPGTRLTVL.

This clone was counted a few times. The chain couples TRBV4-1 to TRBJ1-6; D is uncertain. V lost 0 bases, J lost 9 bases, and 12 bases lay in between. CDR3 length: 15 amino acids. Germline V gives CDR1 MGHRA, CDR2 YSYEKL. Here the CDR3 DNA reads TGCGCCAGCAGCCAAGATAGACCCGGCAGTTCACCCCTCCACTTT. Protein product: CASSQDRPGSSPLHF.

This chain connects TRBV5-1 to TRBJ1-4, with 7 bases lining up with TRBD1. V gave up 3 bases and J gave up 0 bases; unmatched junction bases: 5. The CDR3 sequence is 16 residues long. From germline, CDR1 is SGHRS and CDR2 YFSETQ. In nucleotides, the CDR3 is TGCGCCAGCAGCTCCCGGACAGGCGCAACTAATGAAAAACTGTTTTTT. Translated, it gives CASSSRTGATNEKLFF.